Each of the 7 T cell receptor beta chains below was sequenced from the same sample in a study of cytomegalovirus exposure and HLA in healthy donors (dated by TCRdb to about 2017). The library relied on the immunoSEQ multiplex PCR assay. A mixture of 60 forward primers for TCR Vbeta segments and 13 reverse primers for TCR Jbeta segments was used in the multiplex PCR. The clones in this table, taken by TCRdb from immuneACCESS, are in-frame only. Not every clone is retained; where verified, under half of the shortfall comes from an unresolved V gene, and the cause of the rest is unknown. The sample contains more than 130,000 clones, approximately 80% of them found a single time. Together, the top ten hold 4.5% to 6% of the sample. The sequencing input was PBMCs. The receptors here all came from a woman between 50 and 59 years old in good health and CMV-seronegative.

The chain is built from TRBV27 and TRBJ2-3; D ambiguous. V was pared by 10 bases and J by 5 bases, with 16 bases between. Germline lookup yields CDR1 MNHEY and CDR2 SMNVEV (reference sequence). The CDR3 runs 13 residues. The CDR3 coding sequence is TGTGCCACCTCGCCAGGTCGGCGAGATACGCAGTATTTT. As protein: CATSPGRRDTQYF.

This clone has a single count. The J gene is TRBJ1-4, the V gene TRBV5-1, with D unresolved. V was pared by 4 bases and J by 2 bases, with 18 bases between. The CDR3 consists of 17 residues. CDR1 is SGHRS and CDR2 is YFSETQ in the germline V gene. The CDR3 region is CASSLTSLSGTNEKLFF. The CDR3 DNA follows: TGCGCCAGCAGCCTCACCTCATTATCTGGCACTAATGAAAAACTGTTTTTT.

The chain combines TRBV19 with TRBJ1-2; D remains ambiguous. Trimming stripped 4 bases from V and 12 bases from J, with 15 bases between. The CDR3 sequence is 12 residues long. In germline, CDR1 is LNHDA, CDR2 SQIVND (reference sequence). CDR3 protein: CASSNHPEVNTF. In nucleotides, the CDR3 is TGTGCCAGTAGTAACCACCCGGAGGTTAACACCTTC.

The rearrangement links TRBV9 to TRBJ2-5; TRBD1 might be the D (6 bases). The end of the DNA is better explained by TRBJ2-7, so the J call may be wrong. CDR1 is SGDLS, CDR2 YYNGEE, per germline. The CDR3 loop spans 14 amino acids. CDR3 DNA: TGTGCCAGCAGCGTAGACCCGGGGACAAACGAGCAGTACTTC. Translated: CASSVDPGTNEQYF.

The rearrangement links TRBV9 to TRBJ1-2, with D possibly being TRBD1 (6 bases). The CDR3 contains 12 residues. Germline loops: CDR1 SGDLS, CDR2 YYNGEE. Trimming stripped 0 bases from V and 8 bases from J, with 8 bases between. CDR3 DNA sequence: TGTGCCAGCAGCGTAGAAGGGGGAGGCTACACCTTC. Residues: CASSVEGGGYTF.

Of note for this clone: The junction and the germline gene differ at one end; a read error may be behind it. The chain recombines TRBV7-7 with TRBJ2-5, with a weak D call TRBD1 (6 bases). The CDR3 totals 12 residues. Germline CDR1 reads SSHAT; CDR2 reads FNYEAQ (reference sequence). CDR3 nucleotide sequence: TGTGCTAGCAGCCAGGGGCAAGAGACCCAGTACTTC. Protein product: CASSQGQETQYF.

V is TRBV4-2 and J is TRBJ1-5, with 7 bases fitting TRBD1. CDR1 LGHNA and CDR2 YNFKEQ come from the germline V gene. The CDR3 loop spans 15 amino acids. The V gene end was trimmed by 3 bases and the J gene end by 7 bases; junction bases not matched to a gene: 9. The CDR3 sequence: CASSQGRQGNQPQHF. CDR3 sequence (DNA): TGTGCCAGCAGCCAGGGGAGACAGGGTAACCAGCCCCAGCATTTT.